Listed here are 25 T cell receptor beta chains from one sample, sequenced in a study of graft-versus-host responses after intestinal transplantation. Assay used: immunoSEQ multiplex PCR; TCRdb lists only in-frame clones, some missing. Here the sample spans more than 10,000 clones, 93% being singletons. The sequences come from PBMCs, collected around 1,000 days after intestinal transplantation. All receptors come from a human patient who received an intestinal transplant, so some T cells may come from the graft donor.

V is TRBV7-6 and J is TRBJ2-5, with D perhaps matching TRBD1 or TRBD2 (5 bases each). The CDR3 sequence is 14 residues long. Looked up from germline, CDR1 is SGHVS and CDR2 is FNYEAQ. Trimming pared 2 bases from V and 11 bases from J, leaving 18 bases between. The CDR3 nucleotides are TGTGCCAGCAGCTTAACTCTTAGTGGGACCCCGCAGTACTTC. It translates to CASSLTLSGTPQYF.

Only one count was recorded for this clone. V is TRBV11-1 and J is TRBJ1-2, with a weak D call TRBD1 (5 bases). CDR1 and CDR2 (germline): SGHAT, FQDESV (reference sequence). The germline V and J ends were trimmed by 4 bases and 8 bases, with 23 bases remaining between them. The CDR3 runs 16 residues. CDR3 protein: CASSSKPRDSPMGYTF. CDR3 DNA: TGTGCCAGCAGCTCAAAACCCCGTGACAGTCCGATGGGCTACACCTTC. Using reference TRBV11-1 and TRBJ1-2 for the parts outside the CDR3, the full variable domain is EAEVAQSPRYKITEKSQAVAFWCDPISGHATLYWYRQILGQGPELLVQFQDESVVDDSQLPKDRFSAERLKGVDSTLKIQPAELGDSAMYLCASSSKPRDSPMGYTFGSGTRLTVV.

This clone was seen a single time. This chain links TRBV28 with TRBJ2-2; D may be TRBD1 (5 bases). The CDR3 contains 16 residues. V was shortened by 0 bases and J by 3 bases, with 11 bases between the two germline ends. CDR1 is MDHEN, CDR2 SYDVKM, per germline. CDR3 nucleotides: TGTGCCAGCAGTTTATGGGGGCTGACCTACACCGGGGAGCTGTTTTTT. This translates into CASSLWGLTYTGELFF.

CDR3 sequence reads: CASSSYGYTF. The CDR3 nucleotides read TGTGCCAGCAGTTCCTATGGCTACACCTTC. V and J are TRBV6-5 and TRBJ1-2, with D unclear. This CDR3 comprises 10 residues. CDR1 is MNHEY and CDR2 is SVGAGI in the germline V gene. V was shortened by 4 bases and J by 4 bases, with 1 base between the two germline ends.

The chain links TRBV25-1 to TRBJ2-3; 9 nucleotides line up with TRBD1. Germline assignment: CDR1 MGHDK and CDR2 SYGVNS. The V and J ends lost 7 bases and 3 bases, in that order; junction bases with no gene match: 11. CDR3 size: 16 residues. Written as DNA, the CDR3 is TGTGCCAGCAAAGCTACAGGGGGCTTCTTGACAGATACGCAGTATTTT. This sequence encodes CASKATGGFLTDTQYF.

The genes are TRBV6-4 and TRBJ2-6; TRBD1 matches 9 bases. Germline CDR1 reads MRHNA; CDR2 reads SNTAGT. Losses at the gene ends were 2 bases for V and 2 bases for J; bases not matched to a gene: 1. The CDR3 sequence is 16 residues long. CDR3 sequence (DNA): TGTGCCAGCAGTGACACAGGGGGCGCTGGGGCCAACGTCCTGACTTTC. The encoded protein is CASSDTGGAGANVLTF.

This sequence joins TRBV5-1 and TRBJ1-1; possible D gene TRBD1, 6 bases. Trimming stripped 9 bases from V and 1 base from J, with 13 bases between. The CDR3 totals 13 residues. Germline CDR1 SGHRS, CDR2 YFSETQ. The CDR3 bases are TGCGCCACTCGACAGGTAACGAACACTGAAGCTTTCTTT. Its translation is CATRQVTNTEAFF.

This clone was counted between two and nine times. The V call is TRBV12-5, the J call TRBJ1-5; D not resolved. CDR1 and CDR2 (germline): LGHNT, FRNRAP. The CDR3 runs to 13 residues. Trimming took 3 bases from V and 5 from J, leaving 8 bases between them. The CDR3 protein is CASGFGSDQPQHF. The DNA of the CDR3 is TGTGCTAGTGGTTTCGGCTCCGATCAGCCCCAGCATTTT. The complete variable domain, with remaining parts taken from reference TRBV12-5 and TRBJ1-5, reads DARVTQTPRHKVTEMGQEVTMRCQPILGHNTVFWYRQTMMQGLELLAYFRNRAPLDDSGMPKDRFSAEMPDATLATLKIQPSEPRDSAVYFCASGFGSDQPQHFGDGTRLSIL.

CDR3 in amino acids: CASSLTLSGTPQYF. CDR3 coding DNA: TGTGCCAGCAGCTTAACTCTTAGTGGGACCCCGCAGTACTTC. V is TRBV7-6 and J is TRBJ2-7; D tentatively fits TRBD1 or TRBD2 (5 bases each). Germline V lookup: CDR1 SGHVS, CDR2 FNYEAQ. The length of the CDR3 is 14 residues. Trimming stripped 2 bases from V and 9 bases from J, with 17 bases between.

V usage is TRBV6-9 and J usage is TRBJ2-7; tentatively, D is TRBD2 (6 bases). Trimming removed 3 bases from V and 1 base from J, with 10 bases in between. This CDR3 has 14 residues. From germline, CDR1 is MNHGY and CDR2 SVAAGI. CDR3 loop: CASSYLGTSYEQYF. CDR3 DNA: TGTGCCAGCAGTTACCTAGGGACTTCCTACGAGCAGTACTTC.

The J gene is TRBJ2-5, the V gene TRBV11-1; 8 bases are shared with TRBD2. The germline V gene has CDR1 SGHAT and CDR2 FQDESV (reference sequence). This CDR3 has 11 amino acids. J was trimmed by 5 bases and V by 8 bases; bases with no gene match: 1. The CDR3 sequence: CASRGGETQYF. The CDR3 DNA sequence: TGTGCCAGCCGGGGGGGGGAGACCCAGTACTTC.

The J gene is TRBJ2-7, the V gene TRBV25-1; D uncertain. The ends were cut back, 4 bases at V and 0 bases at J, with 13 bases in the middle. Germline CDR1 and CDR2: MGHDK and SYGVNS. This CDR3 has 15 amino acids. CDR3 residues: CASSVGMGTSYEQYF. The CDR3 DNA reads TGTGCCAGCAGTGTAGGGATGGGAACCTCCTACGAGCAGTACTTC.

The table lists this clone with a count of one. V is TRBV5-4 and J is TRBJ2-5; D might be TRBD1 or TRBD2, each matching 6 bases. Per the germline V gene, CDR1 is SGHNT and CDR2 is YYREEE (reference sequence). V was cut by 1 base and J by 4 bases, with 17 bases left in between. There are 16 residues in the CDR3. CDR3 in amino acids: CASSLSGGGRGETQYF. In DNA, the CDR3 is TGTGCCAGCAGCTTGTCAGGAGGGGGGAGAGGAGAGACCCAGTACTTC.

The CDR3, as DNA: TGTGCCATCAGTGGGCAAGATATTAGCTACACCTTC. Residues: CAISGQDISYTF. The rearrangement uses TRBV10-3 and TRBJ1-2; D uncertain. This CDR3 has 12 amino acids. V shed 4 bases and J shed 9 bases, with 12 bases lying between them. Germline V lookup: CDR1 ENHRY, CDR2 SYGVKD.

Concerning this clone: The junction differs from germline at one of its ends, possibly a read error. The J gene is TRBJ2-7, the V gene TRBV6-1; the D is unclear. The germline gives CDR1 MNHNS, CDR2 SASEGT. This CDR3 comprises 10 residues. For the CDR3, the DNA is TGTGCCAGCAAGGCCGACCGGGCGAACTTC. It yields the protein CASKADRANF.

The rearrangement joins TRBV2 to TRBJ1-2; D gene uncertain. V lost 6 bases and J lost 6, with 17 bases in between. CDR3 size: 14 residues. Germline loops: CDR1 SNHLY, CDR2 FYNNEI. This CDR3 is CASSLAGLRDGYTF. CDR3 coding DNA: TGTGCCAGCAGCTTGGCAGGACTGAGGGATGGCTACACCTTC.

This clone was seen only once. This sequence joins TRBV18 and TRBJ1-4; a possible D gene is TRBD1 (5 bases). CDR1 KGHSH and CDR2 LQKENI come from the germline V gene. This CDR3 comprises 13 residues. Trimming stripped 2 bases from V and 8 bases from J, with 9 bases between. CDR3: CASSPDPGEKLFF. The CDR3 DNA reads as TGTGCCAGCTCACCAGACCCAGGGGAAAAACTGTTTTTT.

The chain recombines TRBV7-9 with TRBJ2-7, with D uncertain. Per the germline V gene, CDR1 is SEHNR and CDR2 is FQNEAQ (reference sequence). This CDR3 comprises 15 residues. Deletions cut 5 bases from V and 2 bases from J, with 16 bases between. DNA for the CDR3: TGTGCCAGCAGCCCCCCGGCGGCAGGCCCCTACGAGCAGTACTTC. The encoded protein is CASSPPAAGPYEQYF.

V gene TRBV18 combines with J gene TRBJ1-3, with unresolved D. CDR1 and CDR2 (germline): KGHSH, LQKENI. V was cut by 3 bases and J by 5 bases, with 14 bases left in between. This CDR3 comprises 15 residues. The CDR3 spells CASSPTRGRRNTIYF. The DNA for the CDR3 is TGTGCCAGCTCACCCACTCGCGGACGGCGAAACACCATATATTTT. The variable domain in full, with the rest retrieved from reference TRBV18 and TRBJ1-3, is NAGVMQNPRHLVRRRGQEARLRCSPMKGHSHVYWYRQLPEEGLKFMVYLQKENIIDESGMPKERFSAEFPKEGPSILRIQQVVRGDSAAYFCASSPTRGRRNTIYFGEGSWLTVV.

V and J are TRBV19 and TRBJ2-7, with D possibly matching TRBD1 (6 bases). V lost 5 bases to trimming and J lost 4 bases, with 21 bases between them. The CDR3 runs to 16 residues. Germline CDR1 and CDR2: LNHDA and SQIVND (reference sequence). This chain's CDR3 is CASSARAAGAMYEQYF. CDR3 nucleotides: TGTGCCAGTAGTGCGCGCGCGGCAGGGGCAATGTACGAGCAGTACTTC.

The chain joins TRBV27 to TRBJ1-1; a possible D gene is TRBD1 (6 bases). CDR1 is MNHEY, CDR2 SMNVEV, per germline (reference sequence). This CDR3 contains 13 residues. The germline V and J ends were trimmed by 8 bases and 1 base, with 11 bases remaining between them. CDR3 nucleotide sequence: TGTGCCAGCCACAGGGTAGAGAACACTGAAGCTTTCTTT. Translation gives CASHRVENTEAFF.

V is TRBV6-5 and J is TRBJ1-6; 7 bases map to TRBD1. Trimming removed 5 bases from V and 9 bases from J; junction bases left unmatched: 10. The CDR3 is made up of 15 amino acids. Germline-derived CDR1 and CDR2 are MNHEY and SVGAGI. The CDR3 protein is CASSPQTGSGSPLHF. The CDR3, as DNA: TGTGCCAGCAGTCCCCAGACAGGGTCGGGTTCACCCCTCCACTTT.

In its sample, this clone was seen once. J is TRBJ1-1 and V is TRBV19; D is possibly TRBD1 (6 bases). This CDR3 spans 15 amino acids. Trimming removed 3 bases from V and 0 bases from J, with 11 bases in between. Looked up from germline, CDR1 is LNHDA and CDR2 is SQIVND (reference sequence). CDR3 sequence reads: CASSMRQGMNTEAFF. CDR3 bases: TGTGCCAGTAGTATGAGGCAGGGGATGAACACTGAAGCTTTCTTT.

The J gene is TRBJ2-7, the V gene TRBV10-2, with D tentatively TRBD1 (8 bases). The CDR3 extends over 13 amino acids. The V end lost 10 bases, the J end lost 4 bases, and 17 bases lay between the germline ends. Germline CDR1 and CDR2: WSHSY and SAAADI. The CDR3, as DNA: TGCGCCACGACGGGAGGACAGGGTTACGAGCAGTACTTC. Translated, it gives CATTGGQGYEQYF.

This sequence joins TRBV9 and TRBJ2-1; the D gene could be TRBD1 or TRBD2 (5 bases each). The CDR3 is made up of 19 amino acids. V gave up 0 bases and J gave up 5 bases, with 24 bases separating them. CDR1 SGDLS and CDR2 YYNGEE come from the germline V gene. The CDR3 DNA reads as TGTGCCAGCAGCGTAGCTGGCGGAAGGGGACCTAGCTTCCACAATGAGCAGTTCTTC. Residues: CASSVAGGRGPSFHNEQFF.